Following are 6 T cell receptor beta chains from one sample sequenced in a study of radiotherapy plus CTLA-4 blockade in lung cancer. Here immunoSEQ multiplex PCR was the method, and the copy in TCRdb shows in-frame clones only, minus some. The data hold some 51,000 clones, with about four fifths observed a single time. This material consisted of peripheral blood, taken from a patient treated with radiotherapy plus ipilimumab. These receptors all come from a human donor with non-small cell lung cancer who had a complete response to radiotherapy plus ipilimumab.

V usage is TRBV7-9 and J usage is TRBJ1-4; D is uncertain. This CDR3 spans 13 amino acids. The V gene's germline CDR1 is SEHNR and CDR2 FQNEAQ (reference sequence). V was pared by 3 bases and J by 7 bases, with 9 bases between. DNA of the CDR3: TGTGCCAGCAGCTTTCTGGGAGGTGAAAAACTGTTTTTT. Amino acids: CASSFLGGEKLFF.

Here the CDR3 DNA reads TGTGCCAGCACCTTGGACACAGGGGGACTAGCGGGAGGGGTCACCGGGGAGCTGTTTTTT. This encodes CASTLDTGGLAGGVTGELFF. The chain has TRBV11-3 and TRBJ2-2, with 16 bases identical to TRBD2. Germline V lookup: CDR1 SGHNT, CDR2 YENEEA. This CDR3 is built from 20 residues. The V gene end was trimmed by 7 bases and the J gene end by 4 bases; junction bases not matched to a gene: 15. Full variable domain (rest looked up from reference TRBV11-3 and TRBJ2-2): EAGVVQSPRYKIIEKKQPVAFWCNPISGHNTLYWYLQNLGQGPELLIRYENEEAVDDSQLPKDRFSAERLKGVDSTLKIQPAELGDSAVYLCASTLDTGGLAGGVTGELFFGEGSRLTVL.

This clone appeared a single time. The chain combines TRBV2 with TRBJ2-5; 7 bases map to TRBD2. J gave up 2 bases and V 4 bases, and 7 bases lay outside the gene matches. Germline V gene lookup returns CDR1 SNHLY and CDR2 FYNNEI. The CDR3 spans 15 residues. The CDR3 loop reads CASSGGGPLQETQYF. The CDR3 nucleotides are TGTGCCAGCAGTGGGGGGGGACCACTTCAAGAGACCCAGTACTTC.

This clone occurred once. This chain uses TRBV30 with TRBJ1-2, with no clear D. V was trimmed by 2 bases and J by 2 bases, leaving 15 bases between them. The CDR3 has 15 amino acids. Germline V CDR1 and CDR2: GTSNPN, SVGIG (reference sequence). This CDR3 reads CAWSRKVGLNYGYTF. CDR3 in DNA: TGTGCCTGGAGTAGAAAGGTCGGACTAAACTATGGCTACACCTTC. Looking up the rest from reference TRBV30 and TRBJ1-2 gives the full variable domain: SQTIHQWPATLVQPVGSPLSLECTVEGTSNPNLYWYRQAAGRGLQLLFYSVGIGQISSEVPQNLSASRPQDRQFILSSKKLLLSDSGFYLCAWSRKVGLNYGYTFGSGTRLTVV.

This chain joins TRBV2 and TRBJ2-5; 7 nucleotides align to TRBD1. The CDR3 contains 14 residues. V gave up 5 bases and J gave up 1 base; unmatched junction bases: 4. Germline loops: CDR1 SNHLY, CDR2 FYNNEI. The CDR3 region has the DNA TGTGCCAGCAGTCCAGGGACAGTCCAAGAGACCCAGTACTTC. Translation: CASSPGTVQETQYF.

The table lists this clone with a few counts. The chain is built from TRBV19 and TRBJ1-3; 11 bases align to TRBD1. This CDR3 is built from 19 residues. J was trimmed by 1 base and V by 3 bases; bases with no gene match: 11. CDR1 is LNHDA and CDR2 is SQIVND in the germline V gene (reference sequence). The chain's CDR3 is CASSMGLDRGLRSGNTIYF. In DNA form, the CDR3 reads TGTGCCAGTAGTATGGGATTGGACAGGGGGCTAAGGTCTGGAAACACCATATATTTT. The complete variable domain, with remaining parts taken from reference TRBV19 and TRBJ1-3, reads DGGITQSPKYLFRKEGQNVTLSCEQNLNHDAMYWYRQDPGQGLRLIYYSQIVNDFQKGDIAEGYSVSREKKESFPLTVTSAQKNPTAFYLCASSMGLDRGLRSGNTIYFGEGSWLTVV.